Listed below are T cell receptor beta chains from one sample, sequenced in a study of cytomegalovirus exposure and HLA in healthy donors. TCRdb's table, derived via immunoSEQ multiplex PCR, lists solely in-frame clones and lacks some. The table includes roughly 200,000 clones, about 82% detected once. Sequences were obtained from PBMCs. Receptors originate from a woman aged 45-65 years in good health and CMV-seronegative. Both conserved end residues are part of each CDR3. The order of the fields is V gene, D gene, CDR3 length, clone size, J gene, CDR3 protein, CDR3 DNA. D genes are given only for firm matches. Not every row has a clone size; where given, it reads once, few, many or a size class.

v_call: TRBV7-2
d_call: .
cdr3_length: 13
clone_size: .
j_call: TRBJ2-2
cdr3_aa: CASSSPNTGELFF
cdr3_nt: TGTGCCAGCAGCTCTCCTAACACCGGGGAGCTGTTTTTT

v_call: TRBV6-5
d_call: .
cdr3_length: 12
clone_size: .
j_call: TRBJ2-1
cdr3_aa: CASSNNYNEQFF
cdr3_nt: TGTGCCAGCAGTAACAACTACAATGAGCAGTTCTTC

v_call: TRBV5-1
d_call: TRBD2
cdr3_length: 16
clone_size: once
j_call: TRBJ2-1
cdr3_aa: CASSLQGLAPYNEQFF
cdr3_nt: TGCGCCAGCAGCTTACAGGGACTAGCACCCTACAATGAGCAGTTCTTC

v_call: TRBV20-1
d_call: .
cdr3_length: 9
clone_size: .
j_call: TRBJ1-1
cdr3_aa: CSARDGPFF
cdr3_nt: TGCAGTGCTAGAGATGGGCCTTTCTTT

v_call: TRBV30
d_call: TRBD2
cdr3_length: 18
clone_size: once
j_call: TRBJ2-5
cdr3_aa: CAWSRGSGGRSLQETQYF
cdr3_nt: TGTGCCTGGAGTCGGGGTAGCGGGGGGAGGTCTCTGCAAGAGACCCAGTACTTC

v_call: TRBV5-1
d_call: .
cdr3_length: 13
clone_size: .
j_call: TRBJ1-2
cdr3_aa: CASRPDRGNGYTF
cdr3_nt: TGCGCCAGCAGGCCTGATAGGGGGAATGGCTACACCTTC

v_call: TRBV4-1
d_call: TRBD2
cdr3_length: 16
clone_size: .
j_call: TRBJ2-1
cdr3_aa: CASSLSSGRAHNEQFF
cdr3_nt: TGCGCCAGCAGCCTATCTAGCGGGAGGGCCCACAATGAGCAGTTCTTC

v_call: TRBV7-2
d_call: .
cdr3_length: 15
clone_size: .
j_call: TRBJ2-3
cdr3_aa: CASSPQGLHTDTQYF
cdr3_nt: TGTGCCAGCAGCCCCCAGGGACTTCACACAGATACGCAGTATTTT

v_call: TRBV7-2
d_call: .
cdr3_length: 14
clone_size: .
j_call: TRBJ2-3
cdr3_aa: CASSQPGSTDTQYF
cdr3_nt: TGTGCCAGCAGCCAGCCAGGGTCCACAGATACGCAGTATTTT

v_call: TRBV7-9
d_call: .
cdr3_length: 16
clone_size: .
j_call: TRBJ1-1
cdr3_aa: CASSIPQQGMNTEAFF
cdr3_nt: TGTGCCAGCAGCATCCCCCAACAGGGAATGAACACTGAAGCTTTCTTT

v_call: TRBV28
d_call: TRBD2
cdr3_length: 18
clone_size: .
j_call: TRBJ2-2
cdr3_aa: CASSFYGASGAGTGELFF
cdr3_nt: TGTGCCAGCAGTTTCTACGGGGCTAGCGGAGCCGGGACCGGGGAGCTGTTTTTT

v_call: TRBV6-5
d_call: TRBD2
cdr3_length: 15
clone_size: .
j_call: TRBJ2-3
cdr3_aa: CASGIAGGPIDTQYF
cdr3_nt: TGTGCCAGCGGTATAGCGGGAGGGCCGATAGATACGCAGTATTTT

v_call: TRBV9
d_call: TRBD1
cdr3_length: 15
clone_size: .
j_call: TRBJ2-1
cdr3_aa: CASSASGTVVDEQFF
cdr3_nt: TGTGCCAGCAGCGCCTCCGGGACAGTCGTGGATGAGCAGTTCTTC

v_call: TRBV18
d_call: .
cdr3_length: 14
clone_size: .
j_call: TRBJ1-1
cdr3_aa: CASSPTRVRAEAFF
cdr3_nt: TGTGCCAGCTCACCGACCAGGGTTCGAGCTGAAGCTTTCTTT

v_call: TRBV7-8
d_call: .
cdr3_length: 18
clone_size: .
j_call: TRBJ2-5
cdr3_aa: CASSSKGGGRGGQETQYF
cdr3_nt: TGTGCCAGCAGCTCAAAAGGGGGAGGGCGCGGAGGACAAGAGACCCAGTACTTC

v_call: TRBV7-3
d_call: .
cdr3_length: 14
clone_size: once
j_call: TRBJ2-2
cdr3_aa: CASSLSSYGGELFF
cdr3_nt: TGTGCCAGCAGCTTGTCTTCCTACGGCGGGGAGCTGTTTTTT

v_call: TRBV19
d_call: TRBD1
cdr3_length: 14
clone_size: .
j_call: TRBJ1-1
cdr3_aa: CASAGQGDLTEAFF
cdr3_nt: TGTGCCAGTGCTGGACAGGGGGATCTCACTGAAGCTTTCTTT

v_call: TRBV7-7
d_call: TRBD1
cdr3_length: 14
clone_size: .
j_call: TRBJ2-5
cdr3_aa: CASSFGTGKETQYF
cdr3_nt: TGTGCCAGCAGCTTCGGGACAGGGAAAGAGACCCAGTACTTC

v_call: TRBV4-1
d_call: TRBD2
cdr3_length: 16
clone_size: .
j_call: TRBJ2-1
cdr3_aa: CASSQAPGGNYNEQFF
cdr3_nt: TGCGCCAGCAGCCAAGCCCCGGGAGGAAACTACAATGAGCAGTTCTTC

v_call: TRBV7-8
d_call: .
cdr3_length: 15
clone_size: .
j_call: TRBJ2-3
cdr3_aa: CASSLSPTGKNTQYF
cdr3_nt: TGTGCCAGCAGCTTAAGCCCCACAGGGAAAAATACGCAGTATTTT

v_call: TRBV28
d_call: TRBD2
cdr3_length: 14
clone_size: .
j_call: TRBJ2-1
cdr3_aa: CASRLSGGYNEQFF
cdr3_nt: TGTGCCAGCAGACTAAGCGGGGGGTACAATGAGCAGTTCTTC

v_call: TRBV29-1
d_call: .
cdr3_length: 13
clone_size: .
j_call: TRBJ2-7
cdr3_aa: CSVAVPGSYEQYF
cdr3_nt: TGCAGCGTTGCAGTGCCTGGGAGCTACGAGCAGTACTTC

v_call: TRBV19
d_call: .
cdr3_length: 12
clone_size: .
j_call: TRBJ1-5
cdr3_aa: CASSRGTQPQHF
cdr3_nt: TGTGCCAGTAGTAGGGGGACACAGCCCCAGCATTTT

v_call: TRBV4-3
d_call: .
cdr3_length: 15
clone_size: .
j_call: TRBJ2-5
cdr3_aa: CASSLQFGGPQTQYF
cdr3_nt: TGCGCCAGCAGCCTACAATTTGGAGGGCCGCAGACCCAGTACTTC

v_call: TRBV19
d_call: .
cdr3_length: 15
clone_size: .
j_call: TRBJ2-6
cdr3_aa: CASSMTYSGANVLTF
cdr3_nt: TGTGCCAGTAGTATGACATACTCTGGGGCCAACGTCCTGACTTTC

v_call: TRBV28
d_call: .
cdr3_length: 16
clone_size: .
j_call: TRBJ2-7
cdr3_aa: CASNTLGVGVTYEQYF
cdr3_nt: TGTGCCAGCAATACCCTCGGGGTGGGCGTGACCTACGAGCAGTACTTC

v_call: TRBV4-3
d_call: .
cdr3_length: 16
clone_size: .
j_call: TRBJ2-6
cdr3_aa: CASSQEEGSGANVLTF
cdr3_nt: TGCGCCAGCAGCCAAGAGGAGGGCTCTGGGGCCAACGTCCTGACTTTC

v_call: TRBV9
d_call: .
cdr3_length: 15
clone_size: .
j_call: TRBJ2-3
cdr3_aa: CASSTGDISTDTQYF
cdr3_nt: TGTGCCAGCAGCACTGGGGACATTAGCACAGATACGCAGTATTTT

v_call: TRBV5-1
d_call: .
cdr3_length: 15
clone_size: .
j_call: TRBJ2-5
cdr3_aa: CASSLGTQPQETQYF
cdr3_nt: TGCGCCAGCAGCCTGGGGACACAACCCCAAGAGACCCAGTACTTC